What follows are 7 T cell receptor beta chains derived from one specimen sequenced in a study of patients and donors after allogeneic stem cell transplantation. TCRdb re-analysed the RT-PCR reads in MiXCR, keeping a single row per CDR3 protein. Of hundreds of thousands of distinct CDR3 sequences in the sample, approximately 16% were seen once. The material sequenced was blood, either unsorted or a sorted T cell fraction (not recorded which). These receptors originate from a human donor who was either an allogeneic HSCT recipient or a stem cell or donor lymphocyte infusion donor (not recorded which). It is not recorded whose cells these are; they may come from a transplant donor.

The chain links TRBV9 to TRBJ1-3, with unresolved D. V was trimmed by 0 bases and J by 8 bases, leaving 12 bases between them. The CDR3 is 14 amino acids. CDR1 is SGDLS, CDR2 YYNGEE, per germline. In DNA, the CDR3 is TGTGCCAGCAGCGTAGAACTGCCGCCGGACACCATATATTTT. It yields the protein CASSVELPPDTIYF.

The CDR3 sequence is CSVNRLAGGPVDEQFF. DNA for the CDR3: TGCAGTGTTAATCGACTAGCGGGGGGCCCGGTTGATGAGCAGTTCTTC. The gene calls are TRBV20-1 and TRBJ2-1, with 13 bases matching TRBD2. This CDR3 region has 16 residues. Germline V gene data show CDR1 as DFQATT and CDR2 as SNEGSKA (reference sequence). The ends lost 7 bases at V and 8 bases at J; junction bases unmatched: 14.

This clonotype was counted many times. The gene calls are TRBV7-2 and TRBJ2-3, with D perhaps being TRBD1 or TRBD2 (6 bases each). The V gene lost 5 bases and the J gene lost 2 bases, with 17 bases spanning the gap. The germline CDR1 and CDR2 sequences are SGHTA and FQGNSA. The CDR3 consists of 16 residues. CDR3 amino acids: CASSPLAGGLTDTQYF. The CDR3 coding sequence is TGTGCCAGCAGCCCCCTAGCCGGGGGCCTCACAGATACGCAGTATTTT.

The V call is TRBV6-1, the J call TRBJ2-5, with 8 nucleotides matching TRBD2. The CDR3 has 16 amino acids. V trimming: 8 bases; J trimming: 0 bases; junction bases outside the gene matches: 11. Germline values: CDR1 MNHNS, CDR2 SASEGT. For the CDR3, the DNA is TGTGCCAGCGATGGGCGAAGCGGGAGTTACCAAGAGACCCAGTACTTC. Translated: CASDGRSGSYQETQYF.

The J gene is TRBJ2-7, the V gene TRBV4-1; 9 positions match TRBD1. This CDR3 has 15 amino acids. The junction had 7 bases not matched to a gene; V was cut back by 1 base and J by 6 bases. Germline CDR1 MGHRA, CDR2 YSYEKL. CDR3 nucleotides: TGCGCCAGCAGCCAAGTCGGGACAGGGAATCGCGAGCAGTACTTC. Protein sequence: CASSQVGTGNREQYF.

CDR3 protein: CSARTSGRLIPGPYEQYF. As DNA, the CDR3 is TGCAGCGCTCGGACTAGCGGGAGACTTATACCGGGCCCCTACGAGCAGTACTTC. The rearrangement joins TRBV29-1 to TRBJ2-7; TRBD2 agrees at 13 bases. V lost 7 bases to trimming and J lost 2 bases; unmatched junction nucleotides: 17. The germline CDR1 and CDR2 sequences are SQVTM and ANQGSEA. The CDR3 runs 18 residues.

DNA for the CDR3: TGCGCCAGCAGCCAAGTAAACACAATTAGCTCTGGGGCCAACGTCCTGACTTTC. Protein: CASSQVNTISSGANVLTF. The rearrangement uses TRBV4-1 and TRBJ2-6, with unresolved D. The CDR3 runs 18 residues. Germline V CDR1 and CDR2: MGHRA, YSYEKL. Trimming cost V 1 base and J 0 bases, with 13 bases left between them.